This T cell receptor (beta chain) came from a study of T cell clones after liver transplantation. The repertoire was sequenced with immunoSEQ multiplex PCR; TCRdb's copy has only in-frame clones and lacks some. The sample shows tens of thousands of clones, more than 90% of them seen only once. The CDR3 totals 15 residues. Germline V gives CDR1 SNHLY, CDR2 FYNNEI. V was cut by 6 bases and J by 2 bases, with 13 bases left in between. J is TRBJ2-2 and V is TRBV2, with a possible D match to TRBD1 (6 bases). The material was CD4+ T cells from blood, obtained before liver transplant. The receptor's source is a human donor who received a liver transplant. CDR3 amino acids: CASSRDIVNTGELFF. The DNA of the CDR3 is TGTGCCAGCAGCAGGGACATCGTTAACACCGGGGAGCTGTTTTTT.